These 22 T cell receptor beta chains originate from one sample sequenced in a study of CD8 T cells in Susac syndrome (dated by TCRdb to the late 2010s). Library generation was performed with the immunoSEQ multiplex PCR assay. RNA was extracted using the RNeasy kit, and roughly 0.5 to 1 ug of the RNA was reverse transcribed with random hexamers. The public reads were quality trimmed at Q25 with fastp and then assembled into clones with MiXCR by TCRdb, keeping productive beta chains. A single entry per CDR3 protein holds the most common genes and DNA from its merged rows. The sample yields about 69,000 distinct CDR3 sequences; over 90% were counted once. Around 0.25% of the sample is in the top ten clones. The sample was CD8+ T cells from PBMCs. All receptors derive from a human donor in good health.

The chain links TRBV20-1 to TRBJ2-4; D is undetermined. The CDR3 runs 15 residues. Germline values: CDR1 DFQATT, CDR2 SNEGSKA (reference sequence). The V and J ends lost 2 bases and 0 bases respectively, with 11 bases between them. CDR3 in amino acids: CSARMEGIAKNIQYF. CDR3 bases: TGCAGTGCTAGAATGGAAGGCATAGCCAAAAACATTCAGTACTTC.

The chain has TRBV30 and TRBJ1-1; D gene uncertain. This CDR3 is 12 amino acids long. CDR1 and CDR2 (germline): GTSNPN, SVGIG (reference sequence). V lost 2 bases and J lost 1, with 5 bases in between. The CDR3 here is CAWSPGNTEAFF. CDR3 nucleotide sequence: TGTGCCTGGAGTCCGGGGAACACTGAAGCTTTCTTT. Complete variable domain (other parts from reference TRBV30 and TRBJ1-1): SQTIHQWPATLVQPVGSPLSLECTVEGTSNPNLYWYRQAAGRGLQLLFYSVGIGQISSEVPQNLSASRPQDRQFILSSKKLLLSDSGFYLCAWSPGNTEAFFGQGTRLTVV.

The CDR3 is CSVGFPEAFF. The CDR3, as DNA: TGCAGCGTTGGTTTCCCTGAAGCTTTCTTT. The chain recombines TRBV29-1 with TRBJ1-1; D call uncertain. The CDR3 loop spans 10 amino acids. Germline CDR1 is SQVTM and CDR2 is ANQGSEA. V lost 4 bases and J 6 bases, leaving 6 bases between the germline ends. Together with reference TRBV29-1 and TRBJ1-1, the CDR3 gives the full variable domain: SAVISQKPSRDICQRGTSLTIQCQVDSQVTMMFWYRQQPGQSLTLIATANQGSEATYESGFVIDKFPISRPNLTFSTLTVSNMSPEDSSIYLCSVGFPEAFFGQGTRLTVV.

This chain uses TRBV28 with TRBJ2-2; D is tentatively TRBD1 or TRBD2 (5 bases each). This CDR3 is built from 15 residues. Germline V lookup: CDR1 MDHEN, CDR2 SYDVKM. The germline V and J ends were trimmed by 3 bases and 5 bases, with 13 bases remaining between them. CDR3 sequence (DNA): TGTGCCAGCAGTTTGGTCCAGGGAGTGACCGGGGAGCTGTTTTTT. Its translation: CASSLVQGVTGELFF.

V usage is TRBV30 and J usage is TRBJ2-7; a possible D gene is TRBD2 (7 bases). The CDR3 contains 13 residues. Trimming removed 0 bases at V and 7 bases at J, with 13 bases between. Per germline, CDR1 GTSNPN and CDR2 SVGIG (reference sequence). This CDR3 reads CAWSVGGAKEQYF. The CDR3 coding sequence is TGTGCCTGGAGTGTAGGGGGGGCGAAAGAGCAGTACTTC.

The CDR3 nucleotides read TGTGCCAGCAGTTACGCCTCCGGGGGCTGGGACGAGCAGTACTTC. Protein sequence: CASSYASGGWDEQYF. This chain links TRBV6-6 with TRBJ2-7; D could derive from TRBD1 or TRBD2 (6 bases each). The CDR3 runs to 15 residues. The V end was cut by 2 bases, the J end by 5 bases, with 16 bases between. Germline V gene lookup returns CDR1 MNHNY and CDR2 SVGAGI (reference sequence).

The J gene is TRBJ1-5, the V gene TRBV7-9; D gene unclear. The CDR3 runs 14 residues. Trimming stripped 4 bases from V and 8 bases from J, with 15 bases between. Germline V gives CDR1 SEHNR, CDR2 FQNEAQ (reference sequence). For the CDR3, the DNA is TGTGCCAGCAGCTCAGAGGGTCTCGTTAAGCCCCAGCATTTT. Amino acid sequence: CASSSEGLVKPQHF.

The chain employs TRBV13 and TRBJ2-7, with D perhaps matching TRBD2 (5 bases). V gave up 5 bases and J gave up 0 bases, with 14 bases separating them. CDR3 length: 15 residues. Germline CDR1 is PRHDT and CDR2 is FYEKMQ (reference sequence). CDR3 nucleotide sequence: TGTGCCAGCAGCCCCCACGGGGTTCTCTCCTACGAGCAGTACTTC. It is translated as CASSPHGVLSYEQYF.

The CDR3 coding sequence is TGTGCCACCAGTGACATTGGAAACACTGAAGCTTTCTTT. It codes for CATSDIGNTEAFF. The chain links TRBV24-1 to TRBJ1-1; no clear D. V lost 4 bases and J 2 bases, leaving 7 bases between the germline ends. The V gene's germline CDR1 is KGHDR and CDR2 SFDVKD. The CDR3 loop spans 13 amino acids.

This clonotype was seen a single time. The chain links TRBV12-3 or TRBV12-4 to TRBJ2-1; D is unclear. The CDR3 has 17 amino acids. V was shortened by 5 bases and J by 0 bases, with 17 bases between the two germline ends. The CDR3 is CASSRRDTLSSYNEQFF. Here the CDR3 DNA reads TGTGCCAGCAGTCGCCGCGACACGCTGAGCTCCTACAATGAGCAGTTCTTC.

V usage is TRBV15 and J usage is TRBJ1-5; a weak D match, TRBD1 (5 bases). The V end was cut by 1 base, the J end by 5 bases, with 9 bases between. Germline CDR1 reads LNHNV; CDR2 reads YYDKDF (reference sequence). The CDR3 consists of 14 residues. The CDR3 reads CATSRGGEDQPQHF. The DNA for the CDR3 is TGTGCCACCAGCAGAGGGGGGGAGGATCAGCCCCAGCATTTT.

This clonotype was counted once. V gene TRBV7-9 combines with J gene TRBJ1-2; no definite D call. The CDR3 is 15 residues long. Trimming left V 2 bases short and J 2 bases short, with 12 bases between. Germline values: CDR1 SEHNR, CDR2 FQNEAQ (reference sequence). CDR3 amino acids: CASSLSTTANYGYTF. The CDR3 nucleotides are TGTGCCAGCAGCTTAAGTACTACCGCGAACTATGGCTACACCTTC.

V is TRBV30 and J is TRBJ2-2, with D unresolved. This CDR3 comprises 11 residues. Germline CDR1 is GTSNPN and CDR2 is SVGIG (reference sequence). Trimming shortened V by 4 bases and J by 4 bases, and 4 bases separated the two germline ends. This CDR3 is CAWTFTGELFF. The CDR3 DNA follows: TGTGCCTGGACTTTCACCGGGGAGCTGTTTTTT.

The J gene is TRBJ2-7, the V gene TRBV30; maybe TRBD2 (6 bases). Trimming removed 4 bases at V and 0 bases at J, with 13 bases between. CDR1 is GTSNPN and CDR2 is SVGIG in the germline V gene (reference sequence). The CDR3 runs to 14 residues. This CDR3 is CAWNFGGSSYEQYF. The DNA of the CDR3 is TGTGCCTGGAACTTCGGGGGTAGCTCCTACGAGCAGTACTTC.

This rearrangement joins TRBV3-1 to TRBJ2-5; 10 nucleotides align to TRBD2. The CDR3 loop spans 16 amino acids. CDR1 is LGHDT and CDR2 is YNNKEL in the germline V gene (reference sequence). Unmatched junction bases numbered 7, after V lost 1 base and J lost 5 bases. Written as DNA, the CDR3 is TGTGCCAGCAGCCAAGGGGCTAGCGGGGGAGGGGAGACCCAGTACTTC. Residues: CASSQGASGGGETQYF.

This sequence joins TRBV12-3 or TRBV12-4 and TRBJ1-2; perhaps TRBD1 as D (6 bases). The V and J ends lost 1 base and 8 bases respectively, with 11 bases between them. The CDR3 has 13 residues. The CDR3 DNA follows: TGTGCCAGCAGTTTAGGGGGGGCAGAAGGCTACACCTTC. Its protein product is CASSLGGAEGYTF.

The chain has TRBV5-6 and TRBJ2-3; 10 nucleotides agree with TRBD2. The CDR3 consists of 16 residues. The germline gives CDR1 SGHDT, CDR2 YYEEEE. Unmatched junction bases numbered 8, after V lost 4 bases and J lost 3 bases. The CDR3 sequence is CASSVLSGGGTDTQYF. The CDR3 coding sequence is TGTGCCAGCAGCGTCTTAAGCGGGGGGGGAACAGATACGCAGTATTTT.

The chain combines TRBV5-1 with TRBJ2-1, with 8 bases matching TRBD2. The CDR3 consists of 14 residues. V trimming: 5 bases; J trimming: 5 bases; junction bases outside the gene matches: 6. CDR1 is SGHRS and CDR2 is YFSETQ in the germline V gene. DNA of the CDR3: TGCGCCAGCAGTCCTCGGGGGGGTGACAATGAGCAGTTCTTC. Translation gives CASSPRGGDNEQFF.

CDR3 coding DNA: TGCAGCGTTGACGGAGCGGGGCCCTTCGCTGGAGATACGCAGTATTTT. Translated: CSVDGAGPFAGDTQYF. V gene TRBV29-1 combines with J gene TRBJ2-3; the match to TRBD2 covers 7 bases. In germline, CDR1 is SQVTM, CDR2 ANQGSEA. V dropped 3 bases and J dropped 5; count of bases not matched to a gene: 14. This CDR3 is 16 amino acids long.

The genes are TRBV30 and TRBJ2-7; TRBD1 matches 10 bases. V was pared by 2 bases and J by 2 bases, with 6 bases of the junction left unmatched. Germline CDR1 GTSNPN, CDR2 SVGIG (reference sequence). This CDR3 region has 15 residues. DNA of the CDR3: TGTGCCTGGAGTACCGGGACAGGGGTTGCCTACGAGCAGTACTTC. Protein product: CAWSTGTGVAYEQYF.

The J gene is TRBJ1-1, the V gene TRBV2, with D unresolved. V lost 1 base to trimming and J lost 4 bases, with 10 bases between them. The length of the CDR3 is 14 residues. CDR1 and CDR2 from the germline V gene are SNHLY and FYNNEI. CDR3 coding DNA: TGTGCCAGCAGTGAAGGGGTGGGGAGCACTGAAGCTTTCTTT. Translated, it gives CASSEGVGSTEAFF.

The rearrangement uses TRBV27 and TRBJ2-3; 7 nucleotides agree with TRBD1. Trimming removed 6 bases from V and 6 bases from J; junction bases left unmatched: 6. The CDR3 runs to 13 residues. Germline CDR1 is MNHEY and CDR2 is SMNVEV (reference sequence). CDR3 nucleotide sequence: TGTGCCAGCAGGGAGACAGGGATGGATACGCAGTATTTT. Translating gives CASRETGMDTQYF.